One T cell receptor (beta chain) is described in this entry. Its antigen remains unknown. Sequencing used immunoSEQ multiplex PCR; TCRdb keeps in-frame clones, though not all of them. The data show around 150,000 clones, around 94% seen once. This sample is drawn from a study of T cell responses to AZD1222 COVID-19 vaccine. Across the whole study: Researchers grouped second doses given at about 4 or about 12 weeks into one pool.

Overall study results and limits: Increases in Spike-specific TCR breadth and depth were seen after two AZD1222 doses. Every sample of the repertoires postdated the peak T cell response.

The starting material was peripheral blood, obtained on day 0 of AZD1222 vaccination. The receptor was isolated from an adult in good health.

CDR3 sequence (DNA): TGTGCCAGCCGTGCCCAGGACAGGGGCAATTCACCCCTCCACTTT. The encoded protein is CASRAQDRGNSPLHF. This chain connects TRBV3-1 (or the pseudogene TRBV3-2) to TRBJ1-6; 9 bases map to TRBD1. Per germline, CDR1 LGHDT and CDR2 YNNKEL (reference sequence). This CDR3 has 15 residues. Trimming at V came to 8 bases and at J to 7 bases, leaving 9 bases not matched to a gene.